Given below is one T cell receptor beta chain in context. What antigen it recognizes has not been identified. No per-base quality is available; no much larger clone lies one base away. The data stem from a study of cytomegalovirus exposure and HLA in healthy donors (TCRdb year 2017). Study-level background: An earlier analysis of roughly 570 of the donors reported 276 Gb of sequence data and about 120 million unique TCR beta sequences obtained from about 170 million T cells. In a later analysis, previously published TCR beta repertoires from more than 500 donors were re-analyzed and high-resolution HLA genotyping was added so that TCR occurrence patterns could be studied. Rather than using new phenotypic data, the later analysis identified candidate immune exposures from TCR beta sequences and from how often those sequences occurred across donors. High-throughput TCR immunosequencing, statistical association of individual TCRs with disease status, and machine learning were combined to predict cytomegalovirus infection status. An earlier analysis of a few hundred of the donors applied high-throughput TCR beta sequencing to assess whether each TCR beta V gene segment acted as functional or pseudogenic. The study aimed to test whether cataloging public T cell receptors could reveal signatures of past pathogen exposure. Along with the roughly 700-subject first cohort, a separate validation cohort of about 110 different subjects was used. Genome-wide SNP genotypes for about 55% of the roughly 670 donors were used in a later genetic analysis, which treated that subset as a discovery cohort. Donor age, sex, ethnicity and CMV serostatus were compiled together with the repertoire data. An early release that covered fewer than 800 HLA-typed donors contained 300 to 350 gigabases of sequencing data and some 87 million unique TCR sequences. All discovery cohort repertoires had been generated using a single sequencing platform. Using immunosequencing, the study profiled T cell repertoires from some 670 subjects and related those repertoires to cytomegalovirus serostatus. HLA typing included class I and class II loci at four-digit resolution. The genetic ancestry cluster associated with self-reported Caucasian donors included around 76% of the roughly 400 genotyped donors. On average, 235,054 unique TCR beta nucleotide sequences were sequenced per donor among 398 genotyped donors of the cohort, with 15% to 20% of those sequences being non-productive. Typing coverage varied by locus: roughly 629-630 donors for A, B, C, DRB1 and DQB1; roughly 520 for DQA1; about 570 for DPA1; approximately 450 for DPB1. Four or five DR-DQ haplotypes were handled as single units for association and clustering because linkage in the cohort was strong. Study-level results and caveats: In vitro tests confirmed that a few of the cytomegalovirus-associated TCR beta chains recognize cytomegalovirus antigens. A cluster of highly shared sequence variants was judged likely to represent a technical artifact of the sequencing pipeline. It was suggested by the authors that the approach could potentially be generalized to other disease states and immunological phenotypes. Because HLA typing was missing for some donors at each locus, association tests included only the typed subset. Sequencing depth was assumed to be roughly uniform across donors in the presence/absence analyses, though that assumption may not hold. An earlier analysis of around 600 of the donors showed that most TCR beta V segments appeared in productive rearrangements either about 90% or about 30% of the time, which broadly matched IMGT annotations. Linkage disequilibrium might explain the correlated functional status among segregating V segments, but an unknown experimental factor could not be ruled out. The classifier was reported to diagnose cytomegalovirus status with high specificity and sensitivity in both the original and validation cohorts. In a later analysis, TCR association rates were found to vary across HLA loci, with the most associated TCRs seen for DRB1 alleles and the fewest for HLA-C alleles. Some IMGT-functional V segments, including TRBV6-2 and TRBV6-3, could not be distinguished by the 87-base-pair reads and were therefore excluded. According to a later analysis, most CMV-associated TCR beta chains appeared to be HLA-restricted, and the HLA associations seemed to be driven largely by CMV exposure. A further reported finding was that TCR beta sequences accurately predicted the HLA-A and HLA-B alleles for most subjects in the first cohort. At a false discovery rate of 0.05, a later analysis linked about 17,000 TCR beta sequences to specific HLA alleles. Compared with equally common non-associated chains, HLA-associated TCR beta chains in a later analysis were more clonally expanded and had lower generation probabilities. Around 16 rarely observed V segments, including chromosome 9 orphons, were excluded from the earlier analysis of just under 600 of the donors because counts were too low. Compared with the approximately 720-donor mean, donors in an Asian-associated ancestry cluster had fewer N-insertions in productive TCRs, according to a later genetic analysis. When HLA alleles, especially DR and DQ, strongly co-occurred, TCR associations were difficult to assign to individual alleles. In the study, 150 to 200 TCR beta chains were listed as associated with cytomegalovirus. Across donors, most TCR sequences were observed very rarely, whereas some public TCRs were present in many individuals. CMV serostatus was the only immune exposure information available for the cohort. A later analysis reported that several top co-occurrence clusters appeared linked to parvovirus B19, influenza, CMV and Epstein-Barr virus. The cohort was sequenced for TCR beta chains only, and without alpha or paired-chain data the features that could be detected were limited. V-gene and J-gene trimming of TCR beta chains was associated with a missense DCLRE1C variant in a later genetic analysis, and the association was replicated in an independent cohort.

Library method: the immunoSEQ multiplex PCR assay. A mixture of 60 forward primers for TCR Vbeta segments and 13 reverse primers for TCR Jbeta segments was used in the multiplex PCR. The CDR3 region of rearranged TCR beta genes was amplified from genomic DNA by a multiplex PCR assay. The Illumina HiSeq System was used to sequence the amplified TCR beta libraries as 87-base-pair reads. In the source study's methods: A later analysis tallied approximately 87 million unique TCR beta chains across the 700 or so repertoires, and 10 million to 11 million of those chains were shared by two or more donors. Raw reads were error-corrected and collapsed into unique sequences by a nearest-neighbor algorithm in which closely related sequences were merged to remove PCR and sequencing errors. V, D and J gene segments were assigned by aligning CDR3 sequences to IMGT reference sequences. Each retained sequence needed at least a six-nucleotide match to both a V gene segment and a J gene segment. A rearrangement counted as productive if the CDR3 had no stop codons and remained in frame with V and J, and every other rearrangement counted as non-productive. CDR3 was defined by IMGT convention, running from the second conserved V-encoded cysteine to the conserved J-encoded phenylalanine. The earlier analysis of 587 of the donors excluded any sequence lacking an unambiguous match to a single V gene segment. In an earlier analysis of several hundred of the donors, a V segment was called functional when productive rearrangements were above 56.7%, and segregating when the standard deviation between donors exceeded 5%. A statistical classification framework was built for diagnosing cytomegalovirus status from the catalog of TCR beta chain sequences. V and J gene assignment, in a later analysis, came from comparing TCR nucleotide sequences with IMGT/GENE-DB human TR gene sequences. Using the TCRdist pipeline, a later analysis assigned CDR3 sequences along with most-parsimonious VDJ recombination scenarios. A later analysis defined each TCR beta chain by its CDR3 amino acid sequence plus V-gene family, and excluded reads lacking a unique V-gene family. In a later analysis, fewer than 600 highly shared, low-generation-probability nucleotide sequences were removed to address suspected cross-contamination and a sequencing artifact. In a later analysis, a clonal expansion index was calculated for each public chain from normalized within-repertoire ranks of inferred template counts. In a later analysis, generation probabilities were computed using a VDJ recombination model fitted to out-of-frame rearrangements, and the results were checked against IGoR. In a later analysis, TCR-TCR, TCR-HLA and TCR-CMV co-occurrence was scored with hypergeometric tests, and a repertoire-size bias correction was applied to TCR pairs. A later analysis estimated false discovery rates by permuting HLA or CMV assignments 20 times. In a later analysis, co-occurring TCRs were grouped using DBSCAN, and TCRdist sequence similarity was added for clustering within HLA-allele-positive subsets. Co-occurrence clustering excluded repertoires with fewer than 30,000 or more than 120,000 public chains, plus five with anomalous nucleotide sharing. TCRdb stores this immuneACCESS table with in-frame sequences only. Part of the clones is absent; in the studies checked, under half of the shortfall reflects unresolved V genes, and no reason is known for the rest. V, J and clone size were drawn from that table, and D and trimming were deduced from the DNA. The sample profile shows fewer than 250,000 clones; 60% to 80% of them were found once. The top ten clonotypes cover approximately 3.9% of the sample.

The cohort consisted of some 670 healthy bone marrow donors. Cohort members were all nominally healthy when sampled, although unrecorded immune exposures were likely present. The donor tested CMV seronegative and was one of the 352 seronegative cohort members. Each donor provided a peripheral blood sample, and peripheral blood mononuclear cells were used for TCR beta sequencing. The Qiagen DNeasy Blood Extraction Kit was used to extract genomic DNA from the blood cell samples. CDR1 and CDR2 were assigned from the germline V gene as MNHNS and SASEGT. V is shortened by 8 bases, J by 3 bases, and the region joining them spans 17 bases. Including cysteine and phenylalanine, the CDR3 has 15 amino acids. The read is trimmed to its CDR3 DNA, 45 bases read in frame from base 1.

The sequenced sample was PBMCs. The TCR comes from a male donor in good health and CMV-seronegative. The rearrangement combines TRBV6-1 with TRBJ2-4; 6 matching bases give a weak D call of TRBD2. CDR3 sequence: CASGTRGAGKNIQYF. The nucleotide sequence reads TGTGCCAGCGGAACCCGCGGGGCAGGCAAAAACATTCAGTACTTC.